The clone carrying this T cell receptor beta chain was observed a few times. The antigen remains unidentified. The entry originates in a study of response to subunit inactivated influenza vaccine. Study observations and caveats: The authors suggested that few new T cells are recruited per seasonal influenza vaccination.

The CDR3 is 16 amino acids. After removal of 0 bases from V and 2 bases from J, the junction contained 3 bases not matched to a gene. Germline lookup yields CDR1 SGHRS and CDR2 YFSETQ. TCRdb independently ran MiXCR on the RT-PCR reads; one entry per CDR3 protein. The sample lists around 480,000 distinct CDR3 sequences, approximately 10% occurring once. The receptor's source is a man aged 50 to 60 who received an inactivated influenza vaccine. This chain joins TRBV5-1 and TRBJ2-3; 10 nucleotides match TRBD2. Sequencing used PBMCs from blood, obtained about 40 days after vaccination. The CDR3 bases are TGCGCCAGCAGCTTGGCTCTAGCGGGGGACACAGATACGCAGTATTTT. Protein product: CASSLALAGDTDTQYF. Supplemented by reference TRBV5-1 and TRBJ2-3, the full variable domain reads KAGVTQTPRYLIKTRGQQVTLSCSPISGHRSVSWYQQTPGQGLQFLFEYFSETQRNKGNFPGRFSGRQFSNSRSEMNVSTLELGDSALYLCASSLALAGDTDTQYFGPGTRLTVL.